This is a list of T cell receptor beta chains from one sample in a study of spatial heterogeneity in lung cancer. TCRdb reprocessed the 5' RACE reads with MiXCR, giving one entry per CDR3 protein. The table lists more than 35,000 distinct CDR3 sequences, 5.2% of them singletons. This sample comprised PBMCs, obtained at surgery. The receptor set was obtained from a female donor with early-stage non-small cell lung cancer. Both conserved end residues are part of each CDR3. D genes are given only for firm matches. Clone size, where shown, is once, few, many, or a class for clones that have expanded.

clone_size,d_call,v_call,j_call,cdr3_aa,cdr3_nt
few,TRBD1,TRBV5-1,TRBJ2-4,CASSLQGKNIQYF,TGCGCCAGCAGCTTACAGGGGAAAAACATTCAGTACTTC
few,TRBD2,TRBV29-1,TRBJ2-3,CSVVPSGDGTDTQYF,TGCAGCGTTGTTCCTAGCGGGGACGGCACAGATACGCAGTATTTT
few,TRBD1,TRBV20-1,TRBJ2-6,CSASLQGPGSSGANVLTF,TGCAGTGCTTCTCTACAGGGGCCAGGAAGCTCTGGGGCCAACGTCCTGACTTTC
-,-,TRBV18,TRBJ2-7,CASSAGQQPYEQYF,TGTGCCAGCTCCGCGGGACAGCAGCCCTACGAGCAGTACTTC
many,-,TRBV29-1,TRBJ2-5,CSVEGRGQETQYF,TGCAGCGTTGAGGGCAGGGGCCAAGAGACCCAGTACTTC
-,TRBD1,TRBV4-1,TRBJ1-5,CASSHPGQGAHSNQPQHF,TGCGCCAGCAGTCACCCGGGACAGGGGGCCCATAGCAATCAGCCCCAGCATTTT
many,-,TRBV9,TRBJ1-3,CASSVVPKGNTIYF,TGTGCCAGCAGCGTAGTCCCCAAGGGGAACACCATATATTTT
many,-,TRBV7-9,TRBJ1-1,CASRSAGTNTEAFF,TGTGCCAGCAGGTCGGCAGGGACGAACACTGAAGCTTTCTTT
many,-,TRBV3-1,TRBJ2-2,CASTPRGGVNTGELFF,TGTGCCAGCACCCCCAGGGGGGGGGTGAACACCGGGGAGCTGTTTTTT
-,-,TRBV7-6,TRBJ1-2,CASSLLSAVEKGYTF,TGTGCCAGCAGCTTATTAAGTGCGGTGGAGAAGGGCTACACCTTC
many,TRBD2,TRBV7-3,TRBJ2-4,CASSLRARGGAQNIQYF,TGTGCCAGCAGCTTAAGAGCCCGCGGGGGGGCCCAAAACATTCAGTACTTC
many,-,TRBV4-1,TRBJ2-2,CASSQELGNTGELFF,TGCGCCAGCAGCCAAGAATTGGGTAACACCGGGGAGCTGTTTTTT
many,-,TRBV6-5,TRBJ1-2,CASSQQGDRVYGYTF,TGTGCCAGCAGTCAACAGGGCGATCGGGTCTATGGCTACACCTTC
-,-,TRBV5-1,TRBJ1-2,CASSLAGQGSYGYTF,TGCGCCAGCAGCTTGGCCGGGCAGGGGTCCTATGGCTACACCTTC
few,-,TRBV12-3/TRBV12-4,TRBJ2-4,CASSFQGIGKNIQYF,TGTGCCAGCAGTTTCCAGGGGATAGGCAAAAACATTCAGTACTTC
many,-,TRBV20-1,TRBJ1-6,CSARVASSPLHF,TGCAGTGCTAGAGTAGCTTCTTCACCCCTCCACTTT
few,TRBD1,TRBV11-2,TRBJ2-4,CASSPYRGQNIQYF,TGTGCCAGCAGCCCCTACAGGGGACAAAACATTCAGTACTTC
-,-,TRBV7-3,TRBJ1-6,CASSLNYNSPLHF,TGTGCCAGCAGCTTAAACTATAATTCACCCCTCCACTTT
many,TRBD1,TRBV27,TRBJ1-2,CASSPSTGAINYGYTF,TGTGCCAGCAGTCCCTCGACAGGGGCGATTAACTATGGCTACACCTTC
many,-,TRBV6-6,TRBJ2-7,CASTLRNEQYF,TGTGCCAGCACCCTCAGGAACGAGCAGTACTTC
many,-,TRBV29-1,TRBJ1-1,CSVEDRGHPNTEAFF,TGCAGCGTTGAAGATCGTGGCCATCCGAACACTGAAGCTTTCTTT
many,-,TRBV27,TRBJ2-2,CASSLRWRGHANTGELFF,TGTGCCAGCAGTTTAAGGTGGCGGGGACACGCGAACACCGGGGAGCTGTTTTTT
few,-,TRBV24-1,TRBJ1-2,CATSDDDYGYTF,TGTGCCACCAGTGATGATGACTATGGCTACACCTTC
few,-,TRBV5-1,TRBJ2-6,CASSLDLSGANVLTF,TGCGCCAGCAGCTTGGACCTGTCTGGGGCCAACGTCCTGACTTTC
-,-,TRBV19,TRBJ1-5,CASQRSSYSNQPQHF,TGTGCCAGTCAGAGGTCCAGCTATAGCAATCAGCCCCAGCATTTT
many,TRBD1,TRBV20-1,TRBJ1-4,CSADYGQVNEKLFF,TGCAGTGCCGATTACGGACAGGTTAATGAAAAACTGTTTTTT
many,-,TRBV5-4,TRBJ2-1,CASSRIGRGGVADEQFF,TGTGCCAGCAGCCGAATCGGTAGAGGGGGGGTCGCGGATGAGCAGTTCTTC
-,-,TRBV2,TRBJ2-6,CASSRGPRSGANVLTF,TGTGCCAGCAGTAGGGGTCCTCGCTCTGGGGCCAACGTCCTGACTTTC
-,TRBD1,TRBV5-1,TRBJ2-7,CASSSLFNRGRGEQYF,TGCGCCAGCAGCTCCCTTTTTAACAGGGGAAGAGGCGAGCAGTACTTC
many,-,TRBV7-8,TRBJ2-5,CASTPTTGKETQYF,TGTGCCAGCACCCCGACCACAGGGAAAGAGACCCAGTACTTC
many,TRBD2,TRBV6-5,TRBJ2-2,CASSSPGGLAAMPGELFF,TGTGCCAGCAGTTCCCCGGGGGGACTAGCGGCTATGCCCGGGGAGCTGTTTTTT
many,-,TRBV3-1,TRBJ2-5,CASSPTPLRTQYF,TGTGCCAGCAGCCCGACCCCTCTTAGGACCCAGTACTTC
many,-,TRBV5-8,TRBJ2-3,CASTVLGGATDTQYF,TGTGCCAGCACCGTGCTAGGGGGGGCCACAGATACGCAGTATTTT
-,TRBD2,TRBV5-4,TRBJ2-1,CASSLLAGLSGEQFF,TGTGCCAGCAGCCTCCTAGCGGGGCTCTCCGGGGAGCAGTTCTTC
many,-,TRBV27,TRBJ2-7,CASSPSSGHTSYEQYF,TGTGCCAGCAGCCCTTCATCAGGGCACACCTCCTACGAGCAGTACTTC
medium-sized,-,TRBV7-9,TRBJ2-1,CASSLAGGNEQFF,TGTGCCAGCAGCTTGGCAGGAGGGAATGAGCAGTTCTTC
many,-,TRBV10-1,TRBJ2-7,CASSKGYSYEQYF,TGCGCCAGCAGCAAGGGTTACTCCTACGAGCAGTACTTC
medium-sized,-,TRBV20-1,TRBJ1-4,CSVGQTNEKLFF,TGCAGTGTCGGACAGACTAATGAAAAACTGTTTTTT
medium-sized,-,TRBV7-2,TRBJ1-5,CASSLDRAINQPQHF,TGTGCCAGCAGCTTAGACAGGGCGATTAATCAGCCCCAGCATTTT
many,-,TRBV20-1,TRBJ1-2,CSARDREAYTF,TGCAGTGCTAGAGATAGGGAAGCCTACACCTTC
-,TRBD1,TRBV30,TRBJ1-6,CAWSGRRTGDNSPLHF,TGTGCCTGGAGTGGCCGACGGACAGGAGATAATTCACCCCTCCACTTT
-,TRBD1,TRBV6-6,TRBJ1-6,CASSYRQGGTPLHF,TGTGCCAGCAGTTATAGGCAGGGGGGTACACCCCTCCACTTT
many,-,TRBV4-1,TRBJ2-3,CASSQIRGTDTQYF,TGCGCCAGCAGCCAAATAAGAGGCACAGATACGCAGTATTTT
few,-,TRBV5-1,TRBJ2-3,CASSLSPGTSTDTQYF,TGCGCCAGCAGCTTGTCACCGGGCACTAGCACAGATACGCAGTATTTT
many,-,TRBV2,TRBJ2-7,CASSTGTSAVF,TGTGCCAGCAGTACCGGGACGTCGGCAGTCTTC
many,-,TRBV28,TRBJ1-2,CASSPPPGNYGYTF,TGTGCCAGCAGCCCACCCCCAGGGAACTATGGCTACACCTTC
many,-,TRBV4-3,TRBJ2-7,CASSQNPTLSYEQYF,TGCGCCAGCAGCCAAAACCCGACATTATCCTACGAGCAGTACTTC